This T cell receptor (beta chain) is drawn from a study of OX40 agonist ivuxolimab in advanced cancers. Broader study findings: With doses of 0.1 to 3.0 mg/kg, CD4+ and CD8+ blood T cells had undergone clonal expansion by week 6.

The data were produced by immunoSEQ multiplex PCR, yet TCRdb's version contains in-frame clones alone and is incomplete. This repertoire shows 34,000 or so clones, around nine tenths found once; its top ten account for more than 30%. Germline assignment: CDR1 SGHTA and CDR2 FQGTGA. This CDR3 has 13 residues. With 5 bases clipped from V and 3 bases from J, the junction kept 1 base outside the gene matches. As for this clone: Its matching antigen is unknown.

Sample: CD4+ or CD8+ T cells sorted from blood, taken in a trial of the OX40 agonist ivuxolimab. This chain joins TRBV7-3 and TRBJ2-7; the match to TRBD1 covers 10 bases. The sequence was collected from an adult with an advanced solid tumor such as melanoma, head and neck, liver or kidney cancer. The CDR3 protein is CASSGQGDYEQYF. CDR3 nucleotides: TGTGCCAGCAGCGGACAGGGGGACTACGAGCAGTACTTC.